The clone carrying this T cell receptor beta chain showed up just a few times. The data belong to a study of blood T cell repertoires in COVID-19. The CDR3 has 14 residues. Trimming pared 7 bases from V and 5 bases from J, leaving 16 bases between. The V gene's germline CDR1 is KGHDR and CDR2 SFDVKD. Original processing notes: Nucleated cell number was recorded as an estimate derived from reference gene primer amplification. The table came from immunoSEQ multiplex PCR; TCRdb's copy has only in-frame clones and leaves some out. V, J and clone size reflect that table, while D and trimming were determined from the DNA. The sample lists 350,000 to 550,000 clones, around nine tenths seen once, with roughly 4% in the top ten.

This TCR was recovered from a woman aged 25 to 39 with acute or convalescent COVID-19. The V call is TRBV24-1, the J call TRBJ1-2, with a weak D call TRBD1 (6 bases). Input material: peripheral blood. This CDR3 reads CATRDSGHEYGYTF. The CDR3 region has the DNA TGTGCCACCAGGGACAGCGGCCATGAATATGGCTACACCTTC.